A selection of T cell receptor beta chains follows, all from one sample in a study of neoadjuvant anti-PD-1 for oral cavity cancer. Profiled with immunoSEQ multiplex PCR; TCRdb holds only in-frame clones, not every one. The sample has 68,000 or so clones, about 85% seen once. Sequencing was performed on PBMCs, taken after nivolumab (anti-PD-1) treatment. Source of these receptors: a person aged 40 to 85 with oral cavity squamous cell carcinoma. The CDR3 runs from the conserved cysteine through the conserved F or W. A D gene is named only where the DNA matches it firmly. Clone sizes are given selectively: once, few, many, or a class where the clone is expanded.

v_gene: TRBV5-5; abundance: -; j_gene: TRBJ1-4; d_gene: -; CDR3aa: CASSLGGALNEKLFF; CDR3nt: TGTGCCAGCAGCTTGGGGGGCGCGCTTAATGAAAAACTGTTTTTT
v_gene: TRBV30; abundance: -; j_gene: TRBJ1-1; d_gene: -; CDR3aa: CAWSVQRVQGAEAFF; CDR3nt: TGTGCCTGGAGTGTACAAAGAGTACAGGGCGCTGAAGCTTTCTTT
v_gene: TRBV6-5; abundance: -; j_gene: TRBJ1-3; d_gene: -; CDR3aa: CASSTEGTGNTIYF; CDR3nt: TGTGCCAGCAGTACCGAGGGAACTGGAAACACCATATATTTT
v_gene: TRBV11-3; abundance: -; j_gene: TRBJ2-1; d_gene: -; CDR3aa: CASSLGVIGNEQFF; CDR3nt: TGTGCCAGCAGCTTAGGGGTAATCGGCAATGAGCAGTTCTTC
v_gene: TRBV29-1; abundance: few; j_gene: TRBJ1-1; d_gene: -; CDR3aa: CSVEVSRRTEAFF; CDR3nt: TGCAGCGTTGAAGTTAGCCGAAGGACTGAAGCTTTCTTT
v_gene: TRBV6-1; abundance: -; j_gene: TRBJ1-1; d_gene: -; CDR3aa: CASSWDLNTEAFF; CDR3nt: TGTGCCAGCAGCTGGGACCTTAACACTGAAGCTTTCTTT
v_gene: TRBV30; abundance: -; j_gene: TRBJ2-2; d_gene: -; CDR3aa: CAWTAQGRGELFF; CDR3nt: TGTGCCTGGACCGCCCAGGGCCGCGGGGAGCTGTTTTTT
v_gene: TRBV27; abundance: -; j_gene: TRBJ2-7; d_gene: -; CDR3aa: CASRPVGGSYEQYF; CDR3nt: TGTGCCAGCAGGCCAGTGGGCGGCTCCTACGAGCAGTACTTC
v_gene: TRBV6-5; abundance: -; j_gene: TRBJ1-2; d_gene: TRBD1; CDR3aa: CASRRGGSFLYGYTF; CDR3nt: TGTGCCAGCAGGCGAGGGGGCAGCTTTCTCTATGGCTACACCTTC
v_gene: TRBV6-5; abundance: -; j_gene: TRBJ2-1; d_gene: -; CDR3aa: CASSYSDLRGNEQFF; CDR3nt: TGTGCCAGCAGTTACTCAGATCTGAGGGGCAATGAGCAGTTCTTC
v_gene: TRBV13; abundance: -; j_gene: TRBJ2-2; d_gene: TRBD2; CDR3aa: CASSLAASGSLGTGELFF; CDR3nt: TGTGCCAGCAGCTTAGCGGCTAGCGGGAGTTTGGGTACCGGGGAGCTGTTTTTT
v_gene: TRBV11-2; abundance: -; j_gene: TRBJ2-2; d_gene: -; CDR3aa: CASSFSPITGELFF; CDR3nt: TGTGCCAGCAGCTTTTCCCCAATCACCGGGGAGCTGTTTTTT
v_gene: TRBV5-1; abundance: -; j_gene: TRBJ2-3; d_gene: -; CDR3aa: CATKQGYAGRTDTQYF; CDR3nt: TGCGCCACCAAACAGGGATACGCAGGTCGCACAGATACGCAGTATTTT
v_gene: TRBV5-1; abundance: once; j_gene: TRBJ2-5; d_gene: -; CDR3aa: CASSSTAGIEETQYF; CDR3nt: TGCGCCAGCAGCTCTACCGCCGGGATCGAAGAGACCCAGTACTTC
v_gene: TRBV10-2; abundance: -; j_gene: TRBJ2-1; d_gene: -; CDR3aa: CASSGDHLGEQFF; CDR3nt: TGCGCCAGCAGTGGGGACCACTTGGGTGAGCAGTTCTTC
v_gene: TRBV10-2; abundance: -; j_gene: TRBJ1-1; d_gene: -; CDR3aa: CASSETVGPSFF; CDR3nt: TGCGCCAGCAGTGAGACCGTCGGACCCTCTTTCTTT
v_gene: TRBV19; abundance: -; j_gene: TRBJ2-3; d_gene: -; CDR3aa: CASSMGRKSNTQYF; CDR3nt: TGTGCCAGTAGTATGGGACGGAAATCAAATACGCAGTATTTT
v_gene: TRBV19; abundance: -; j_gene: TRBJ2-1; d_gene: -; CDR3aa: CASSPPPEYNEQFF; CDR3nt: TGTGCCAGTAGCCCGCCCCCAGAGTACAATGAGCAGTTCTTC
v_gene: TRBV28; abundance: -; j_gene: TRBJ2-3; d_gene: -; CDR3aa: CASSIRDTQYF; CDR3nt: TGTGCCAGCAGTATCCGGGATACGCAGTATTTT
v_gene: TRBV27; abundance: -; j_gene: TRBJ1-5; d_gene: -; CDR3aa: CASRTANNQPQHF; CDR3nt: TGTGCCAGTCGGACAGCGAACAATCAGCCCCAGCATTTT